The following is a T cell receptor (beta chain) sequence with its context. This sample was included in a study of blood T cell repertoires in COVID-19. On the study more broadly: The United States, Italy and Spain supplied acute and convalescent COVID-19 samples. Sources were T cells, B-cell-depleted T cells, or PBMCs; the material itself was cDNA or gDNA.

Sequencing used immunoSEQ multiplex PCR; TCRdb keeps in-frame clones, though not all of them. This sample has 71,000 or so clones, with about 80% found just once. This CDR3 is built from 14 residues. Germline values: CDR1 SGHKS, CDR2 YYEKEE (reference sequence). The V end lost 3 bases, the J end lost 7 bases, and 14 bases lay between the germline ends. This chain links TRBV5-5 with TRBJ1-5; D possibly corresponds to TRBD1 (6 bases). Sequenced material: peripheral blood. The TCR originated in a man between 65 and 85 years old with acute or convalescent COVID-19. As DNA, the CDR3 is TGTGCCAGCAGCTCAGGGGCGTTAACCCAGCCCCAGCATTTT. This translates into CASSSGALTQPQHF.